This is a list of T cell receptor beta chains from one sample in a study of cytomegalovirus exposure and HLA in healthy donors. The assay was immunoSEQ multiplex PCR, and TCRdb's table has in-frame clones only and misses some. This table holds roughly 130,000 clones, roughly three fifths found once. Sample: PBMCs. Receptor source: a woman aged 60-75 years in good health and CMV-seronegative. The CDR3 runs from the conserved cysteine through the conserved F or W. A D gene is named only where the DNA matches it firmly. Rows give clone size only sometimes, using once, few, many, or a class for an expanded clone.

>TRBV28|TRBD2|TRBJ2-5|NA
CASSSMTSEETQYF
TGTGCCAGCAGTTCTATGACTAGCGAAGAGACCCAGTACTTC
>TRBV7-9|TRBD2|TRBJ2-7|NA
CSSSLGGGGFAYEQYF
TGTTCCAGCAGCTTAGGAGGCGGGGGGTTCGCCTACGAGCAGTACTTC
>TRBV6-6|NA|TRBJ2-2|NA
CASSQGTNTGELFF
TGTGCCAGCAGCCAGGGGACGAACACCGGGGAGCTGTTTTTT
>TRBV7-2|TRBD1|TRBJ2-1|NA
CASSPDRGYNEQFF
TGTGCCAGCAGCCCGGACAGGGGGTACAATGAGCAGTTCTTC
>TRBV5-1|NA|TRBJ2-3|NA
CASSPAHSYTDTQYF
TGCGCCAGCAGCCCCGCCCACAGCTACACAGATACGCAGTATTTT
>TRBV28|TRBD1|TRBJ2-2|NA
CASSGNRGLTGELFF
TGTGCCAGCAGTGGAAACAGGGGGCTCACCGGGGAGCTGTTTTTT
>TRBV25-1|NA|TRBJ1-3|NA
CASSEWQGSSGNTIYF
TGTGCCAGCAGTGAATGGCAGGGGAGTTCTGGAAACACCATATATTTT
>TRBV2|NA|TRBJ1-2|few
CASSEVVRGGYTF
TGTGCCAGCAGTGAAGTTGTCAGGGGAGGCTACACCTTC
>TRBV2|TRBD1|TRBJ2-2|once
CASSVLGQLNTGELFF
TGTGCCAGCAGTGTCCTGGGACAGTTGAACACCGGGGAGCTGTTTTTT
>TRBV28|NA|TRBJ2-1|NA
CASSLEAGPYNEQFF
TGTGCCAGCAGTTTGGAAGCGGGCCCCTACAATGAGCAGTTCTTC
>TRBV4-1|TRBD1|TRBJ1-2|few
CASSQPGQGRDRGYGYTF
TGCGCCAGCAGCCAACCGGGACAGGGAAGGGATCGGGGCTATGGCTACACCTTC
>TRBV5-6|TRBD2|TRBJ2-1|NA
CASSLRTSGGAWNNEQFF
TGTGCCAGCAGCTTACGGACTAGCGGGGGGGCGTGGAACAATGAGCAGTTCTTC
>TRBV6-7|TRBD2|TRBJ2-1|once
CASSYRGRAYNEQFF
TGTGCCAGCAGTTACCGGGGGAGGGCCTACAATGAGCAGTTCTTC
>TRBV19|TRBD1|TRBJ2-7|NA
CASSIHLDRGYEQYF
TGTGCCAGTAGTATCCACCTCGACAGGGGCTACGAGCAGTACTTC
>TRBV20-1|NA|TRBJ2-5|NA
CSAAGGETQYF
TGCAGTGCTGCAGGGGGGGAGACCCAGTACTTC
>TRBV7-2|NA|TRBJ2-7|NA
CASSSVYEQYF
TGTGCCAGCAGCTCAGTATACGAGCAGTACTTC
>TRBV19|TRBD1|TRBJ2-1|NA
CASRDRAWEQFF
TGTGCCAGTAGGGACAGGGCGTGGGAGCAGTTCTTC
>TRBV29-1|NA|TRBJ2-7|NA
CSVSSGYEQYF
TGCAGCGTCTCGTCGGGCTACGAGCAGTACTTC
>TRBV7-3|TRBD2|TRBJ2-3|NA
CASSLTSLSGGRTDTQYF
TGTGCCAGCAGCTTAACGAGCCTTAGCGGGGGTCGCACAGATACGCAGTATTTT
>TRBV9|NA|TRBJ2-1|NA
CASSVGSSYNEQFF
TGTGCCAGCAGCGTAGGGAGCTCCTACAATGAGCAGTTCTTC